These 13 T cell receptor beta chains originate from one sample sequenced in a study of Tregs in tolerant kidney transplant recipients. The data were produced by immunoSEQ multiplex PCR, yet TCRdb's version contains in-frame clones alone and is incomplete. There are over 50,000 clones in the sample; 80% to 90% occur only once, and under 6.5% lies in the top ten. Material: CD4+ T cells from blood. These receptor sequences come from a human donor in good health.

This clone is labeled as medium-sized (0.01 to 0.1%). V is TRBV10-2 and J is TRBJ2-2; D uncertain. The germline V gene has CDR1 WSHSY and CDR2 SAAADI. The CDR3 contains 16 residues. V was pared by 1 base and J by 0 bases, with 9 bases between. The CDR3 sequence: CASSELAVANTGELFF. CDR3 DNA: TGCGCCAGCAGTGAGTTGGCCGTCGCGAACACCGGGGAGCTGTTTTTT.

This chain uses TRBV5-4 with TRBJ2-5, with no clear D. The length of the CDR3 is 12 residues. Germline CDR1 is SGHNT and CDR2 is YYREEE (reference sequence). Between the trimmed V and J ends, which lost 0 bases and 5 bases, there was a span of 5 bases. The CDR3 coding sequence is TGTGCCAGCAGCTTGGAAGGGGAGACCCAGTACTTC. Its protein product is CASSLEGETQYF. Full variable domain (remainder filled in from reference TRBV5-4 and TRBJ2-5): ETGVTQSPTHLIKTRGQQVTLRCSSQSGHNTVSWYQQALGQGPQFIFQYYREEENGRGNFPPRFSGLQFPNYSSELNVNALELDDSALYLCASSLEGETQYFGPGTRLLVL.

This clone was seen a single time. The V and J genes are TRBV27 and TRBJ2-7; D possibly corresponds to TRBD2 (6 bases). The germline CDR1 and CDR2 sequences are MNHEY and SMNVEV (reference sequence). V lost 5 bases to trimming and J lost 9 bases, with 23 bases between them. The CDR3 consists of 15 residues. The CDR3 region has the DNA TGTGCCAGCAGTCCTAGCGTACCGGGCGTGCGCCGGCAGTACTTC. Encoded protein: CASSPSVPGVRRQYF.

The sample holds one count of this clone. The chain recombines TRBV5-6 with TRBJ1-2; 8 bases match TRBD1. The CDR3 contains 13 residues. Germline assignment: CDR1 SGHDT and CDR2 YYEEEE. After removal of 4 bases from V and 6 bases from J, the junction contained 5 bases not matched to a gene. CDR3 sequence reads: CASSKRTGNGYTF. The CDR3 coding sequence is TGTGCCAGCAGCAAACGGACAGGGAATGGCTACACCTTC.

This chain connects TRBV11-3 to TRBJ1-1; no definite D call. This CDR3 comprises 12 residues. V was pared by 5 bases and J by 1 base, with 5 bases between. Germline V CDR1 and CDR2: SGHNT, YENEEA. The CDR3 protein is CASSPENTEAFF. CDR3 DNA: TGTGCCAGCAGCCCAGAGAACACTGAAGCTTTCTTT.

The genes are TRBV6-1 and TRBJ2-6; D remains unclear. CDR1 MNHNS and CDR2 SASEGT come from the germline V gene. The CDR3 covers 13 residues. V gave up 11 bases and J gave up 4 bases, with 12 bases separating them. The CDR3, as DNA: TGTGCCGTCTCATCCTCCGGGGCCAACGTCCTGACTTTC. Protein: CAVSSSGANVLTF.

The chain recombines TRBV9 with TRBJ2-1; possible D gene TRBD2, 6 bases. CDR1 and CDR2 from the germline V gene are SGDLS and YYNGEE. This CDR3 contains 16 residues. V lost 0 bases and J 0 bases, leaving 10 bases between the germline ends. CDR3 residues: CASSVGSGSSYNEQFF. CDR3 in DNA: TGTGCCAGCAGCGTAGGATCCGGGAGCTCCTACAATGAGCAGTTCTTC.

The gene calls are TRBV6-5 and TRBJ2-7; no firm D call. V was shortened by 2 bases and J by 3 bases, with 8 bases between the two germline ends. This CDR3 is built from 13 residues. Germline V gene lookup returns CDR1 MNHEY and CDR2 SVGAGI. The CDR3 reads CASSYGQNYEQYF. In nucleotides, the CDR3 is TGTGCCAGCAGTTACGGGCAGAACTACGAGCAGTACTTC.

The rearrangement links TRBV9 to TRBJ1-1; D is undetermined. The CDR3 totals 13 residues. Trimming took 4 bases from V and 0 from J, leaving 7 bases between them. The germline V gene encodes CDR1 SGDLS and CDR2 YYNGEE. CDR3 residues: CASSLDLNTEAFF. The CDR3 DNA is TGTGCCAGCAGCCTCGACCTGAACACTGAAGCTTTCTTT.

This sequence joins TRBV25-1 and TRBJ1-2, with no clear D. V lost 11 bases and J 6 bases, leaving 13 bases between the germline ends. Germline V gene sequence: CDR1 MGHDK, CDR2 SYGVNS. The CDR3 spans 11 residues. The DNA for the CDR3 is TGTGCCCTCTCAGGCAGGAATGGCTACACCTTC. It encodes CALSGRNGYTF.

V is TRBV30 and J is TRBJ2-1; 11 nucleotides align to TRBD1. Trimming took 6 bases from V and 14 from J; bases not matched to a gene: 9. The CDR3 is 12 residues long. Germline CDR1 GTSNPN, CDR2 SVGIG (reference sequence). Here the CDR3 reads CACRADRGQEFF. CDR3 DNA: TGTGCCTGCCGGGCGGACAGGGGGCAAGAGTTCTTC.

The CDR3 loop is CASSPTVDGYTF. For the CDR3, the DNA is TGTGCCAGTAGTCCTACAGTGGATGGCTACACCTTC. This sequence joins TRBV19 and TRBJ1-2; D unresolved. The ends were cut back, 5 bases at V and 6 bases at J, with 10 bases in the middle. Germline CDR1 and CDR2: LNHDA and SQIVND (reference sequence). The CDR3 runs 12 residues.

The chain carries TRBV5-1 and TRBJ1-1; D unclear. Trimming left V 3 bases short and J 6 bases short, with 15 bases between. CDR1 and CDR2 from the germline V gene are SGHRS and YFSETQ. The CDR3 totals 14 residues. The CDR3 loop is CASSYSSVKAEAFF. DNA for the CDR3: TGCGCCAGCAGCTATAGCAGTGTTAAAGCTGAAGCTTTCTTT.